This T cell receptor beta chain was profiled in a study of prognosis after radiotherapy for stage I lung cancer. This clonotype came up many times. Two rounds of multiplex PCR amplified TCR beta CDR3 from genomic DNA. First-round PCR, the initial amplification, used primers specific to each TRBV and TRBJ gene. Using its own MiXCR run on the multiplex PCR reads, TCRdb lists one record per CDR3 protein. The sample includes some 38,000 distinct CDR3 sequences, approximately 24% seen only once; the top ten take 25% to 30%. The clonotype comes from a donor aged 50 or older with non-small cell lung cancer. The material sequenced was PBMCs, taken before or after stereotactic body radiation therapy (not recorded which).

This CDR3 reads CASSQLGRGFGYTF. The CDR3 DNA sequence: TGTGCCAGCAGCCAGCTCGGTAGGGGGTTTGGCTACACCTTC. The gene calls are TRBV14 and TRBJ1-2, with D possibly TRBD1 on 6 matching bases. Germline CDR1 and CDR2: SGHDN and FVKESK. CDR3 length equals 14 residues. Trimming removed 3 bases at V and 7 bases at J, with 15 bases between.